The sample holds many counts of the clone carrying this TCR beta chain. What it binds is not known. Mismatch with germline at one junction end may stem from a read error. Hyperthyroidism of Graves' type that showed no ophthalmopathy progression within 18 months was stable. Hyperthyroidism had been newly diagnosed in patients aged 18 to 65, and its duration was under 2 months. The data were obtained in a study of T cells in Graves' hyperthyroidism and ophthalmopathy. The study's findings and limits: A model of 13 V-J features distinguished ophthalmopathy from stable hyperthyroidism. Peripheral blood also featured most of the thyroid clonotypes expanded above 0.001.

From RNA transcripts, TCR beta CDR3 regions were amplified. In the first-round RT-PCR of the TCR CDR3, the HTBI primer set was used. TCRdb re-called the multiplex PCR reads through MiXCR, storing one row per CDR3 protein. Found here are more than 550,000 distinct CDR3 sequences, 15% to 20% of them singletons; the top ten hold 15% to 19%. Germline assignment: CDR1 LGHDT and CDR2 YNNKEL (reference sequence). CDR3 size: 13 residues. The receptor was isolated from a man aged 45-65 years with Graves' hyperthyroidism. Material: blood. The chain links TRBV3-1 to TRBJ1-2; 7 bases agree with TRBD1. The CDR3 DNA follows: TGTGCCAGCAGACAAGGGGGCGACTATGGCTACACCTTC. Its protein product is CASRQGGDYGYTF. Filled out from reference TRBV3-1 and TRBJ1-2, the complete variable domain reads DTAVSQTPKYLVTQMGNDKSIKCEQNLGHDTMYWYKQDSKKFLKIMFSYNNKELIINETVPNRFSPKSPDKAHLNLHINSLELGDSAVYFCASRQGGDYGYTFGSGTRLTVV.